Below, 22 T cell receptor beta chains from the same sample are listed, as sequenced in a study of CD8 T cells in ankylosing spondylitis. General study points: Apparently characteristic of ankylosing spondylitis blood was a TCR beta motif (fewer than ten highly homologous variants).

Antigens for these TCRs are unknown. A single record per CDR3 protein comes from TCRdb applying MiXCR to the 5' RACE reads. The table includes 800,000 to 900,000 distinct CDR3 sequences, 12% detected once. Input material: blood, either unsorted or a sorted T cell fraction (not recorded which). The source of these receptors is a male donor with ankylosing spondylitis.

This clonotype was picked up a small number of times. V gene TRBV29-1 combines with J gene TRBJ1-2, with D perhaps TRBD1 (5 bases). The CDR3 has 14 amino acids. Germline values: CDR1 SQVTM, CDR2 ANQGSEA. V was trimmed by 2 bases and J by 4 bases, leaving 14 bases between them. The CDR3 sequence: CSVERGRAGYGYTF. The DNA for the CDR3 is TGCAGCGTTGAAAGGGGCAGGGCAGGCTATGGCTACACCTTC.

This clonotype has ten or more counts. The chain links TRBV6-2 or TRBV6-3 to TRBJ2-1, with a possible D match to TRBD1 (6 bases). Between the trimmed V and J ends, which lost 8 bases and 5 bases, there was a span of 13 bases. The CDR3 runs 13 residues. Looked up from germline, CDR1 is MNHEY and CDR2 is SVGEGT. DNA of the CDR3: TGTGCCAGCCGACCTTGGACAGACAATGAGCAGTTCTTC. Its protein is CASRPWTDNEQFF.

This clonotype was recorded at least ten times. This chain uses TRBV4-3 with TRBJ1-6; TRBD1 agrees at 10 bases. V trimming: 7 bases; J trimming: 10 bases; junction bases outside the gene matches: 10. The germline V gene has CDR1 LGHNA and CDR2 YSLEER. The CDR3 consists of 15 residues. CDR3 nucleotides: TGCGCCAGCACCTCGGACAGGGGGGGAGGATCACCCCTCCACTTT. It specifies CASTSDRGGGSPLHF.

The chain has TRBV7-6 and TRBJ2-5, with 9 bases identical to TRBD1. Trimming removed 4 bases from V and 2 bases from J; junction bases left unmatched: 11. This CDR3 contains 17 residues. Germline V gene sequence: CDR1 SGHVS, CDR2 FNYEAQ. CDR3 sequence reads: CASSYAGTGYDQETQYF. The CDR3 nucleotides read TGTGCCAGCAGCTACGCTGGGACAGGGTACGATCAAGAGACCCAGTACTTC. The full variable domain, rest sourced from reference TRBV7-6 and TRBJ2-5, is GAGVSQSPRYKVTKRGQDVALRCDPISGHVSLYWYRQALGQGPEFLTYFNYEAQQDKSGLPNDRFSAERPEGSISTLTIQRTEQRDSAMYRCASSYAGTGYDQETQYFGPGTRLLVL.

Only a few counts were recorded for this clonotype. The chain links TRBV5-1 to TRBJ1-1; D unclear. Germline values: CDR1 SGHRS, CDR2 YFSETQ. Deletions cut 3 bases from V and 5 bases from J, with 20 bases between. The CDR3 contains 16 residues. The CDR3 nucleotides are TGCGCCAGCAGCTCCTCGCCGAGCCGGGTGAGAACTGAAGCTTTCTTT. It yields the protein CASSSSPSRVRTEAFF. The complete variable domain, with remaining parts taken from reference TRBV5-1 and TRBJ1-1, reads KAGVTQTPRYLIKTRGQQVTLSCSPISGHRSVSWYQQTPGQGLQFLFEYFSETQRNKGNFPGRFSGRQFSNSRSEMNVSTLELGDSALYLCASSSSPSRVRTEAFFGQGTRLTVV.

The V and J genes are TRBV7-9 and TRBJ1-2; unclear D gene. The CDR3 runs to 12 residues. Germline assignment: CDR1 SEHNR and CDR2 FQNEAQ (reference sequence). Trimming removed 8 bases from V and 7 bases from J, with 14 bases in between. The CDR3 protein is CASGTLTGGYTF. Here the CDR3 DNA reads TGTGCCAGCGGAACGCTGACGGGTGGCTACACCTTC.

This chain links TRBV5-1 with TRBJ2-5; 10 bases are shared with TRBD2. Trimming cost V 1 base and J 4 bases; bases outside gene matches: 7. The CDR3 contains 16 residues. Germline CDR1 is SGHRS and CDR2 is YFSETQ. CDR3 sequence: CASSLLLAGVRETQYF. CDR3 nucleotides: TGCGCCAGCAGCTTGTTGCTAGCGGGAGTCCGAGAGACCCAGTACTTC.

This chain joins TRBV4-1 and TRBJ2-5; tentatively, D is TRBD2 (5 bases). The V gene's germline CDR1 is MGHRA and CDR2 YSYEKL. The CDR3 contains 16 residues. Trimming left V 0 bases short and J 5 bases short, with 16 bases between. The chain's CDR3 is CASSQDYRTGRETQYF. The CDR3 region has the DNA TGCGCCAGCAGCCAAGACTACCGGACGGGAAGGGAGACCCAGTACTTC.

The table lists this clonotype with a few counts. The chain carries TRBV5-1 and TRBJ2-7; D is ambiguous. This CDR3 is built from 14 residues. The V gene lost 3 bases and the J gene lost 3 bases, with 13 bases spanning the gap. Germline loops: CDR1 SGHRS, CDR2 YFSETQ. CDR3 coding DNA: TGCGCCAGCAGCTCCACTGGACGTATCTACGAGCAGTACTTC. This codes for CASSSTGRIYEQYF.

This chain links TRBV5-1 with TRBJ2-1; 7 bases agree with TRBD2. The CDR3 is 17 residues long. The V and J ends lost 5 bases and 1 base, in that order; junction bases with no gene match: 12. Germline CDR1 reads SGHRS; CDR2 reads YFSETQ. DNA of the CDR3: TGCGCCAGCAGGGAAAGGGTAGCGGGCGGTTCCTACAATGAGCAGTTCTTC. Its protein product is CASRERVAGGSYNEQFF.

This clonotype turned up a few times. The chain uses TRBV7-9 and TRBJ1-3, with D perhaps matching TRBD1 (6 bases). This CDR3 has 16 amino acids. V was trimmed by 5 bases and J by 4 bases, leaving 18 bases between them. CDR1 and CDR2 (germline): SEHNR, FQNEAQ (reference sequence). CDR3 region: CASSIRQARFGNTIYF. The CDR3 coding sequence is TGTGCCAGCAGCATCAGACAGGCCAGATTCGGAAACACCATATATTTT.

This clonotype occurred a few times. The chain uses TRBV6-1 and TRBJ1-6; 7 bases map to TRBD1. V shed 6 bases and J 4 bases; nucleotides not matched to a gene: 6. From germline, CDR1 is MNHNS and CDR2 SASEGT. The CDR3 has 15 amino acids. The CDR3 protein is CASRRQGEYNSPLHF. As DNA, the CDR3 is TGTGCCAGCAGAAGACAGGGAGAATATAATTCACCCCTCCACTTT.

This clonotype turned up a few times. This chain joins TRBV3-1 and TRBJ1-2; no firm D call. The CDR3 runs to 13 residues. Germline lookup yields CDR1 LGHDT and CDR2 YNNKEL (reference sequence). V dropped 6 bases and J dropped 3 bases, with 11 bases sitting between them. CDR3 bases: TGTGCCAGCAGGGGCCTCCTCGACTATGGCTACACCTTC. Protein: CASRGLLDYGYTF.

This chain uses TRBV20-1 with TRBJ1-1; D is undetermined. The V gene's germline CDR1 is DFQATT and CDR2 SNEGSKA (reference sequence). The CDR3 has 14 amino acids. Trimming pared 6 bases from V and 5 bases from J, leaving 19 bases between. This chain's CDR3 is CSASLPSRGTEAFF. CDR3 nucleotide sequence: TGCAGTGCCTCCTTGCCGTCCCGAGGGACTGAAGCTTTCTTT.

The V and J genes are TRBV20-1 and TRBJ1-5; D not resolved. The V end was cut by 6 bases, the J end by 7 bases, with 19 bases between. In germline, CDR1 is DFQATT, CDR2 SNEGSKA (reference sequence). This CDR3 has 14 residues. The CDR3 spells CSARGSVNPQPQHF. The CDR3 nucleotides read TGCAGTGCCCGAGGGAGCGTCAACCCCCAGCCCCAGCATTTT.

This clonotype was seen repeatedly, ten times or more. The rearrangement joins TRBV29-1 to TRBJ2-7; no clear D. The CDR3 sequence is 12 residues long. CDR1 SQVTM and CDR2 ANQGSEA come from the germline V gene. Trimming stripped 5 bases from V and 2 bases from J, with 10 bases between. The chain's CDR3 is CSVYSGPYEQYF. CDR3 in DNA: TGCAGCGTTTACTCCGGACCCTACGAGCAGTACTTC.

The table lists this clonotype with many counts. The chain is built from TRBV11-2 and TRBJ1-6; 9 positions agree with TRBD1. V was pared by 4 bases and J by 0 bases, with 10 bases of the junction left unmatched. In germline, CDR1 is SGHAT, CDR2 FQNNGV. The CDR3 is made up of 19 amino acids. The DNA for the CDR3 is TGTGCCAGCAGCTCAAGGCGGGGACAGGGAAGCTCCTATAATTCACCCCTCCACTTT. Protein product: CASSSRRGQGSSYNSPLHF.

This clonotype turned up a few times. This chain connects TRBV4-2 to TRBJ1-1; 7 nucleotides agree with TRBD1. After removal of 2 bases from V and 1 base from J, the junction contained 1 base not matched to a gene. Germline V gene data show CDR1 as LGHNA and CDR2 as YNFKEQ. This CDR3 has 14 amino acids. The CDR3: CASSQRDRNTEAFF. Here the CDR3 DNA reads TGTGCCAGCAGCCAACGGGACAGGAACACTGAAGCTTTCTTT.

In its sample, this clonotype was seen many times. The chain has TRBV29-1 and TRBJ2-3, with 7 bases that match TRBD1. Germline values: CDR1 SQVTM, CDR2 ANQGSEA. The CDR3 sequence is 12 residues long. The ends lost 7 bases at V and 1 base at J; junction bases unmatched: 2. CDR3 DNA: TGCAGCGCTGGACAGGGCACAGATACGCAGTATTTT. Amino acids: CSAGQGTDTQYF.

This clonotype was observed many times. The genes are TRBV29-1 and TRBJ2-6; D gene uncertain. V lost 5 bases, J lost 0 bases, and 2 bases lay in between. The CDR3 totals 12 residues. Germline CDR1 SQVTM, CDR2 ANQGSEA. In nucleotides, the CDR3 is TGCAGCGTTCACTCTGGGGCCAACGTCCTGACTTTC. It yields the protein CSVHSGANVLTF.

This clonotype appeared many times. The chain carries TRBV9 and TRBJ1-5, with D possibly TRBD1 on 6 matching bases. The CDR3 extends over 15 amino acids. The germline V gene has CDR1 SGDLS and CDR2 YYNGEE. V was pared by 3 bases and J by 6 bases, with 16 bases between. The CDR3 nucleotides read TGTGCCAGCAGCGAGCAAACAGGGCTCGGTCAGCCCCAGCATTTT. Translation gives CASSEQTGLGQPQHF.

The gene calls are TRBV6-5 and TRBJ1-5, with TRBD1 matching 8 bases. This CDR3 spans 15 amino acids. Germline CDR1 MNHEY, CDR2 SVGAGI. Trimming removed 3 bases from V and 6 bases from J; junction bases left unmatched: 7. CDR3 loop: CASSYPTGERQPQHF. DNA of the CDR3: TGTGCCAGCAGTTATCCGACAGGGGAGCGTCAGCCCCAGCATTTT.